Presented here are 11 T cell receptor beta chains from one specimen sequenced in a study of cytomegalovirus exposure and HLA in healthy donors. Using immunoSEQ multiplex PCR, the repertoire was profiled, and TCRdb retains in-frame clones only, with some absent. Among about 280,000 clones listed, over 75% were seen once. Specimen: PBMCs. The receptors originated from a woman in her late teens or twenties in good health and CMV-seronegative.

The chain joins TRBV10-3 to TRBJ2-1; 9 bases map to TRBD2. Germline-derived CDR1 and CDR2 are ENHRY and SYGVKD. V was pared by 8 bases and J by 4 bases, with 6 bases of the junction left unmatched. The CDR3 loop spans 14 amino acids. The CDR3 bases are TGTGCCATCGGGGAAGCGGGAGGATACAATGAGCAGTTCTTC. This translates into CAIGEAGGYNEQFF.

On this clone itself: The sample holds other DNA sequences that translate to the same CDR3. The V call is TRBV9, the J call TRBJ2-7, with a tentative D call TRBD2 (6 bases). V was clipped by 0 bases and J by 3 bases, with 7 bases between them. CDR3 length: 13 amino acids. The germline gives CDR1 SGDLS, CDR2 YYNGEE. The CDR3 DNA follows: TGTGCCAGCAGCGTAGACGGGGGCTACGAGCAGTACTTC. Its translation is CASSVDGGYEQYF.

The chain carries TRBV6-4 and TRBJ2-3; TRBD2 is a possible D gene (6 bases). The CDR3 runs to 15 residues. V lost 2 bases to trimming and J lost 2 bases, with 11 bases between them. Germline V gene sequence: CDR1 MRHNA, CDR2 SNTAGT. The CDR3: CASSDGGLLTDTQYF. CDR3 nucleotides: TGTGCCAGCAGTGACGGGGGACTTCTCACAGATACGCAGTATTTT.

This clone was counted only a few times. The genes are TRBV7-3 and TRBJ2-2; unclear D gene. The germline V gene has CDR1 SGHTA and CDR2 FQGTGA. Trimming removed 5 bases from V and 6 bases from J, with 10 bases in between. The CDR3 is 13 amino acids. This CDR3 is CASSGQVSGELFF. CDR3 DNA sequence: TGTGCCAGCAGCGGGCAGGTGTCCGGGGAGCTGTTTTTT.

V and J are TRBV25-1 and TRBJ1-1; D is perhaps TRBD1 (5 bases). V lost 1 base and J lost 6, with 18 bases in between. The CDR3 extends over 16 amino acids. From germline, CDR1 is MGHDK and CDR2 SYGVNS. The chain's CDR3 is CASSEFIRGGEPEAFF. CDR3 nucleotides: TGTGCCAGCAGTGAATTTATAAGAGGAGGGGAACCTGAAGCTTTCTTT. The complete variable domain, with remaining parts taken from reference TRBV25-1 and TRBJ1-1, reads EADIYQTPRYLVIGTGKKITLECSQTMGHDKMYWYQQDPGMELHLIHYSYGVNSTEKGDLSSESTVSRIRTEHFPLTLESARPSHTSQYLCASSEFIRGGEPEAFFGQGTRLTVV.

The chain couples TRBV28 to TRBJ2-1, with 13 bases that match TRBD2. CDR3 length: 14 amino acids. Germline values: CDR1 MDHEN, CDR2 SYDVKM. The J segment lost 10 bases and the V segment lost 6 bases, leaving 6 bases of the junction unmatched. For the CDR3, the DNA is TGTGCCAGCAGAGGACTAGCGGGAGCGGAGGAGCAGTTCTTC. It translates to CASRGLAGAEEQFF.

The chain uses TRBV19 and TRBJ1-1; D may be TRBD1 (5 bases). Germline CDR1 reads LNHDA; CDR2 reads SQIVND (reference sequence). Trimming left V 5 bases short and J 0 bases short, with 13 bases between. The CDR3 extends over 15 amino acids. DNA of the CDR3: TGTGCCAGTAGTCTAACAGGAGTTATGAACACTGAAGCTTTCTTT. Protein sequence: CASSLTGVMNTEAFF.

The CDR3 reads CASSIEAPRGNQPQHF. The CDR3 coding sequence is TGTGCCAGTAGTATAGAGGCCCCGAGGGGCAATCAGCCCCAGCATTTT. The chain employs TRBV19 and TRBJ1-5, with unresolved D. The CDR3 runs 16 residues. Germline V gene lookup returns CDR1 LNHDA and CDR2 SQIVND (reference sequence). The ends were cut back, 0 bases at V and 2 bases at J, with 11 bases in the middle.

The V and J genes are TRBV5-7 and TRBJ1-4, with D uncertain. TRBV5-7 is classed as an ORF, of uncertain function. The CDR3 has 16 residues. Trimming removed 1 base at V and 3 bases at J, with 13 bases between. This chain's CDR3 is CASSLSGVKPNEKLFF. The CDR3 nucleotides read TGTGCCAGCAGCTTGAGCGGAGTGAAACCTAATGAAAAACTGTTTTTT.

This chain links TRBV11-2 with TRBJ1-2; 7 bases match TRBD1. Germline V gene lookup returns CDR1 SGHAT and CDR2 FQNNGV. Trimming removed 5 bases from V and 4 bases from J; junction bases left unmatched: 19. The CDR3 is made up of 18 amino acids. CDR3 bases: TGTGCCAGCAGCCACTACCGGGACAGAGCCCAGGCTCCCTATGGCTACACCTTC. It codes for CASSHYRDRAQAPYGYTF.

CDR3 residues: CASSPAATLNSPLHF. CDR3 sequence (DNA): TGTGCCAGCAGTCCCGCCGCCACTCTAAATTCACCCCTCCACTTT. V usage is TRBV13 and J usage is TRBJ1-6; unclear D gene. Per the germline V gene, CDR1 is PRHDT and CDR2 is FYEKMQ (reference sequence). The CDR3 has 15 residues. V shed 6 bases and J shed 7 bases, with 16 bases lying between them.